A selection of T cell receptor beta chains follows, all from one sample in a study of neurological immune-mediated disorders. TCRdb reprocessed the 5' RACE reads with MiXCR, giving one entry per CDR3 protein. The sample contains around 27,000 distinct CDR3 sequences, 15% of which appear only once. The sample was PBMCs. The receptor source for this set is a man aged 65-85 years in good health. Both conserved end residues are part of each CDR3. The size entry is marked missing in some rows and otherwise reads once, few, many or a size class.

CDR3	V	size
CATSDTGTGNSPLHF	TRBV24-1	many
CASSLVSGGPKSNEQFF	TRBV5-1	many
CSARVLAAAYEQYF	TRBV20-1	many
CASSSPANTEAFF	TRBV12-3/TRBV12-4	many
CATSNRAGGNTIYF	TRBV15	medium-sized
CASTQGDLSGNTIYF	TRBV7-9	many
CSVVGFMNTEAFF	TRBV29-1	many
CATSLYEQYF	TRBV15	-
CASSVDPGGTDNEQFF	TRBV9	many
CASSPRPNLAKNIQYF	TRBV7-2	many
CASSDGLAGDYEQYF	TRBV6-2/TRBV6-3	many
CASSKQGSEAFF	TRBV6-6	many
CASSLGQGIPYEQYF	TRBV7-2	-
CASSIEARSNTGELFF	TRBV19	-
CASSLARQGPSYNEQFF	TRBV5-5	many
CASSLGNEQYF	TRBV7-9	many
CASSNPGELFF	TRBV28	many
CASSPPGELSGANVLTF	TRBV18	many
CAISERTSGGIEQFF	TRBV10-3	-
CSVGLAGGRGTDTQYF	TRBV20-1	many
CASPVRGLSNQPQHF	TRBV12-2	-
CASSGQLHTDTQYF	TRBV25-1	-
CASSLPTVTKNIQYF	TRBV5-1	many
CASSQGDRGNSPLHF	TRBV4-2	many
CASSLGQGIGMNTEAFF	TRBV5-5	many
CTGQQGAGDTQYF	TRBV7-2	-
CSVAGVPSQETQYF	TRBV29-1	many
CSAHYLAKNIQYF	TRBV20-1	-